The 10 T cell receptor beta chains reported below all come from one sample, sequenced in a study of blood T cells in healthy people across ages. Primers used in a second PCR of about 6 to 11 cycles were a sample-barcoded 5' primer and a J-beta primer mix. TCRdb re-called the 5' RACE reads through MiXCR, storing one row per CDR3 protein. The sample includes roughly 1,700,000 distinct CDR3 sequences, roughly 27% seen only once; the top ten take less than 9.5%. Source material: blood. The receptors shown here come from a woman under 40 in good health.

V is TRBV7-9 and J is TRBJ2-7, with D unclear. Trimming shortened V by 4 bases and J by 0 bases, and 10 bases separated the two germline ends. Germline-derived CDR1 and CDR2 are SEHNR and FQNEAQ (reference sequence). This CDR3 has 14 residues. CDR3 coding DNA: TGTGCCAGCAGCTCCCACACCTACTCCTACGAGCAGTACTTC. Amino acid sequence: CASSSHTYSYEQYF.

This clonotype appeared a few times. V gene TRBV10-3 combines with J gene TRBJ2-5; no reliable D call. This CDR3 spans 13 amino acids. The V and J ends lost 3 bases and 7 bases respectively, with 12 bases between them. Germline CDR1 reads ENHRY; CDR2 reads SYGVKD. CDR3 sequence: CAISDQPEWTQYF. The CDR3 DNA reads as TGTGCCATCAGTGACCAGCCCGAGTGGACCCAGTACTTC.

V and J are TRBV5-1 and TRBJ1-1, with D unclear. Trimming pared 4 bases from V and 9 bases from J, leaving 13 bases between. CDR1 is SGHRS and CDR2 is YFSETQ in the germline V gene. This CDR3 is built from 12 residues. The CDR3 reads CASSPGTQQAFF. CDR3 DNA: TGCGCCAGCAGCCCGGGAACACAGCAAGCTTTCTTT.

This clonotype was observed a few times. The genes are TRBV20-1 and TRBJ2-7; 12 bases map to TRBD2. This CDR3 spans 14 amino acids. V shed 3 bases, J shed 6 bases, and the junction held 6 bases outside the gene matches. Germline CDR1 and CDR2: DFQATT and SNEGSKA (reference sequence). The CDR3 coding sequence is TGCAGTGCTAGGACTAGCGGGAGTGGTGGCGAGCAGTACTTC. Translation gives CSARTSGSGGEQYF.

The rearrangement links TRBV28 to TRBJ2-1; maybe TRBD2 (6 bases). The ends were cut back, 7 bases at V and 7 bases at J, with 17 bases in the middle. The germline V gene has CDR1 MDHEN and CDR2 SYDVKM. This CDR3 contains 14 residues. CDR3 residues: CASTQAGRSNEQFF. The DNA of the CDR3 is TGTGCCAGCACCCAGGCAGGGAGGTCAAATGAGCAGTTCTTC.

The chain employs TRBV4-3 and TRBJ1-4; the D gene is possibly TRBD1 (5 bases). The CDR3 is made up of 14 amino acids. The V end lost 3 bases, the J end lost 8 bases, and 13 bases lay between the germline ends. The germline V gene encodes CDR1 LGHNA and CDR2 YSLEER. CDR3 protein: CASSHRGVGEKLFF. As DNA, the CDR3 is TGCGCCAGCAGCCACCGGGGGGTAGGAGAAAAACTGTTTTTT.

V usage is TRBV6-5 and J usage is TRBJ1-1; 9 bases agree with TRBD1. Per germline, CDR1 MNHEY and CDR2 SVGAGI. The CDR3 loop spans 14 amino acids. J gave up 5 bases and V 5 bases, and 6 bases lay outside the gene matches. The CDR3 DNA is TGTGCCAGCAGTCAAAAGACAGGGGGGACTGAAGCTTTCTTT. It codes for CASSQKTGGTEAFF.

The chain links TRBV6-9 to TRBJ2-1; D perhaps matches TRBD1 (5 bases). The V and J ends lost 1 base and 14 bases respectively, with 12 bases between them. The germline V gene encodes CDR1 MNHGY and CDR2 SVAAGI. CDR3 length equals 12 residues. CDR3 protein: CASSYYDREEFF. The CDR3 DNA follows: TGTGCCAGCAGTTATTATGACAGAGAGGAGTTCTTC.

This clonotype has more than one count but fewer than ten. DNA for the CDR3: TGCGCCAGCAGCTTGACCGGGACAGGGATACAAGAGACCCAGTACTTC. Translation: CASSLTGTGIQETQYF. The chain employs TRBV5-1 and TRBJ2-5; 9 bases align to TRBD1. The CDR3 has 16 residues. CDR1 is SGHRS and CDR2 is YFSETQ in the germline V gene. The V gene end was trimmed by 1 base and the J gene end by 2 bases; junction bases not matched to a gene: 6. The full variable domain, completed using reference TRBV5-1 and TRBJ2-5, is KAGVTQTPRYLIKTRGQQVTLSCSPISGHRSVSWYQQTPGQGLQFLFEYFSETQRNKGNFPGRFSGRQFSNSRSEMNVSTLELGDSALYLCASSLTGTGIQETQYFGPGTRLLVL.

This sequence joins TRBV7-2 and TRBJ2-4; the D gene is possibly TRBD2 (6 bases). V was cut by 5 bases and J by 6 bases, with 11 bases left in between. The CDR3 loop spans 13 amino acids. The germline V gene has CDR1 SGHTA and CDR2 FQGNSA. Written as DNA, the CDR3 is TGTGCCAGCAGCGACGCGGGGAGAAACATTCAGTACTTC. This sequence encodes CASSDAGRNIQYF.